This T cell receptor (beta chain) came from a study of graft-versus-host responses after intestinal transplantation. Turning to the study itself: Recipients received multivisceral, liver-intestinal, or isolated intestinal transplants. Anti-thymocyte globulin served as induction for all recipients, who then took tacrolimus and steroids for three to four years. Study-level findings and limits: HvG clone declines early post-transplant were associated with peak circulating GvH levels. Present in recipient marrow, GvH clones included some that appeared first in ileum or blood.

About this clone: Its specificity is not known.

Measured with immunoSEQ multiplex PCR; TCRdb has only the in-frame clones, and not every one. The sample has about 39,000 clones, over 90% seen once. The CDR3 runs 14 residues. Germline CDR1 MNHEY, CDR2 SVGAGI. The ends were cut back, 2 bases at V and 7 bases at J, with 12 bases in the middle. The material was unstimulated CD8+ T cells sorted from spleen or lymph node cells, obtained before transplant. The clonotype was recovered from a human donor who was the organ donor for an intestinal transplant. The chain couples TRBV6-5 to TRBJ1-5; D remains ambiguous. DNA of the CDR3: TGTGCCAGCAGTTACATAGAGGGTGGGCAGCCCCAGCATTTT. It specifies CASSYIEGGQPQHF.